Below are 30 T cell receptor beta chains sequenced from a single sample in a study of cytomegalovirus exposure and HLA in healthy donors. The primer mix had 60 Vbeta and 13 Jbeta primers. Assay used: immunoSEQ multiplex PCR; TCRdb lists only in-frame clones, some missing. Counted here are 210,000 or so clones, around four fifths occurring once; the ten biggest clones make up 0.58%. The material sequenced was PBMCs. The receptor set was obtained from a woman aged 40 to 49 in good health and CMV-seronegative.

The V and J genes are TRBV29-1 and TRBJ2-2; maybe TRBD1 (6 bases). In germline, CDR1 is SQVTM, CDR2 ANQGSEA. Trimming left V 7 bases short and J 7 bases short, with 25 bases between. This CDR3 is 16 amino acids long. CDR3 sequence reads: CSARDKQRSARGELFF. CDR3 DNA sequence: TGCAGCGCAAGGGACAAGCAGAGATCAGCGCGCGGGGAGCTGTTTTTT.

The V gene is TRBV10-2, the J gene TRBJ2-1; TRBD2 matches 11 bases. The trim removed 5 bases at V and 6 bases at J, leaving 3 bases unmatched. CDR1 WSHSY and CDR2 SAAADI come from the germline V gene. This CDR3 spans 14 amino acids. CDR3: CASSRLAGSNEQFF. CDR3 in DNA: TGCGCCAGCAGTCGACTAGCGGGGAGCAATGAGCAGTTCTTC.

J is TRBJ1-2 and V is TRBV19, with D hard to call. This CDR3 contains 17 residues. The V end lost 4 bases, the J end lost 2 bases, and 20 bases lay between the germline ends. Looked up from germline, CDR1 is LNHDA and CDR2 is SQIVND (reference sequence). The CDR3 coding sequence is TGTGCCAGTAGTAGCCCCCCACCCGAGGGCTGGAACTATGGCTACACCTTC. It specifies CASSSPPPEGWNYGYTF.

The chain combines TRBV30 with TRBJ2-1, with a tentative D call TRBD1 (6 bases). The V gene's germline CDR1 is GTSNPN and CDR2 SVGIG (reference sequence). V was pared by 2 bases and J by 8 bases, with 16 bases between. The CDR3 extends over 14 amino acids. CDR3 amino acids: CAWSPGTTTDEQFF. The CDR3 DNA sequence: TGTGCCTGGAGTCCCGGGACAACAACCGATGAGCAGTTCTTC.

The chain joins TRBV5-1 to TRBJ1-6; D call uncertain. CDR3 length equals 12 residues. Germline assignment: CDR1 SGHRS and CDR2 YFSETQ. Trimming took 3 bases from V and 8 from J, leaving 6 bases between them. Here the CDR3 DNA reads TGCGCCAGCAGCTCCACTGATTCACCCCTCCACTTT. This sequence encodes CASSSTDSPLHF. Combining the CDR3 with reference TRBV5-1 and TRBJ1-6 gives the whole variable domain KAGVTQTPRYLIKTRGQQVTLSCSPISGHRSVSWYQQTPGQGLQFLFEYFSETQRNKGNFPGRFSGRQFSNSRSEMNVSTLELGDSALYLCASSSTDSPLHFGNGTRLTVT.

This sequence joins TRBV25-1 and TRBJ1-6, with D possibly being TRBD1 (6 bases). The germline V gene encodes CDR1 MGHDK and CDR2 SYGVNS. The V gene lost 1 base and the J gene lost 5 bases, with 12 bases spanning the gap. This CDR3 contains 16 residues. The CDR3 region has the DNA TGTGCCAGCAGTGAATTGGGGGGGCCCCATAATTCACCCCTCCACTTT. Translated, it gives CASSELGGPHNSPLHF.

This clone appeared a single time. The chain employs TRBV6-5 and TRBJ1-2; tentative D call: TRBD1 (6 bases). The CDR3 contains 14 residues. Germline V gene lookup returns CDR1 MNHEY and CDR2 SVGAGI. Trimming removed 7 bases from V and 4 bases from J, with 16 bases in between. For the CDR3, the DNA is TGTGCCAGCACGATGACAGGCCCCGTCTATGGCTACACCTTC. Its protein is CASTMTGPVYGYTF.

The rearrangement joins TRBV12-5 to TRBJ2-3, with D perhaps TRBD1 (6 bases). The germline V and J ends were trimmed by 1 base and 3 bases, with 8 bases remaining between them. The CDR3 is made up of 14 amino acids. Germline assignment: CDR1 LGHNT and CDR2 FRNRAP. The CDR3 nucleotides are TGTGCTAGTGGTTTGGAGAGGGGGACAGATACGCAGTATTTT. Translating it yields CASGLERGTDTQYF.

J is TRBJ1-5 and V is TRBV19; D might be TRBD1 (6 bases). The CDR3 sequence is 15 residues long. The germline gives CDR1 LNHDA, CDR2 SQIVND (reference sequence). Between the trimmed V and J ends, which lost 9 bases and 6 bases, there was a span of 21 bases. CDR3 bases: TGTGCCAGCAGCATCCGCCCAGGGGTAGTTCAGCCCCAGCATTTT. It yields the protein CASSIRPGVVQPQHF.

The J gene is TRBJ1-1, the V gene TRBV5-4; 7 nucleotides match TRBD1. The V gene end was trimmed by 6 bases and the J gene end by 10 bases; junction bases not matched to a gene: 12. This CDR3 region has 13 residues. Germline V gene lookup returns CDR1 SGHNT and CDR2 YYREEE (reference sequence). This CDR3 reads CASMRDSSKVAFF. The CDR3 bases are TGTGCCAGCATGAGGGACAGCAGCAAGGTAGCTTTCTTT.

The rearrangement joins TRBV7-3 to TRBJ2-3, with D possibly being TRBD1 (5 bases). Trimming stripped 2 bases from V and 3 bases from J, with 9 bases between. This CDR3 has 14 amino acids. From germline, CDR1 is SGHTA and CDR2 FQGTGA. CDR3 region: CASSLQAGTDTQYF. CDR3 in DNA: TGTGCCAGCAGCTTACAGGCAGGGACAGATACGCAGTATTTT.

This clone showed up just a few times. The V call is TRBV5-1, the J call TRBJ1-1; possibly TRBD1 for D (5 bases). The germline V gene encodes CDR1 SGHRS and CDR2 YFSETQ. The V gene lost 0 bases and the J gene lost 5 bases, with 14 bases spanning the gap. The CDR3 is made up of 15 amino acids. The CDR3 sequence is CASSLAGGRLTEAFF. The CDR3 nucleotides are TGCGCCAGCAGCTTGGCCGGGGGACGTTTGACTGAAGCTTTCTTT. The full variable domain, rest sourced from reference TRBV5-1 and TRBJ1-1, is KAGVTQTPRYLIKTRGQQVTLSCSPISGHRSVSWYQQTPGQGLQFLFEYFSETQRNKGNFPGRFSGRQFSNSRSEMNVSTLELGDSALYLCASSLAGGRLTEAFFGQGTRLTVV.

This sequence joins TRBV12-5 and TRBJ2-2; D is perhaps TRBD1 (6 bases). V was clipped by 6 bases and J by 7 bases, with 15 bases between them. CDR3 length: 14 amino acids. The germline gives CDR1 LGHNT, CDR2 FRNRAP. CDR3 nucleotide sequence: TGTGCTAGTGGAACCCGGACAGCCCGCGGGGAGCTGTTTTTT. It yields the protein CASGTRTARGELFF.

The chain couples TRBV27 to TRBJ2-2; 14 nucleotides line up with TRBD2. V trimming: 4 bases; J trimming: 5 bases; junction bases outside the gene matches: 0. Germline V gives CDR1 MNHEY, CDR2 SMNVEV (reference sequence). The CDR3 spans 15 residues. CDR3 protein: CASSWTSGGTGELFF. The DNA of the CDR3 is TGTGCCAGCAGTTGGACTAGCGGGGGGACCGGGGAGCTGTTTTTT.

The chain uses TRBV5-6 and TRBJ2-3, with a tentative D call TRBD2 (5 bases). The germline V gene has CDR1 SGHDT and CDR2 YYEEEE. The CDR3 contains 13 residues. V lost 2 bases and J 7 bases, leaving 11 bases between the germline ends. CDR3 DNA: TGTGCCAGCAGCTTTGCGGGTCAAAATACGCAGTATTTT. Its protein product is CASSFAGQNTQYF.

V gene TRBV27 combines with J gene TRBJ2-7, with D tentatively TRBD1 (6 bases). CDR1 is MNHEY, CDR2 SMNVEV, per germline (reference sequence). There are 13 residues in the CDR3. V was shortened by 4 bases and J by 3 bases, with 10 bases between the two germline ends. CDR3 protein: CASSSGVVYEQYF. CDR3 nucleotides: TGTGCCAGCAGTTCAGGGGTTGTCTACGAGCAGTACTTC.

This clone was recorded at least ten times. The chain carries TRBV5-6 and TRBJ1-1; D gene ambiguous. This CDR3 spans 14 amino acids. The V and J ends lost 4 bases and 2 bases respectively, with 12 bases between them. From germline, CDR1 is SGHDT and CDR2 YYEEEE. The CDR3 sequence is CASSITDPNTEAFF. The CDR3 DNA reads TGTGCCAGCAGCATAACAGACCCTAACACTGAAGCTTTCTTT.

The chain carries TRBV4-2 and TRBJ1-6; D perhaps matches TRBD1 (5 bases). The CDR3 is 16 amino acids. From germline, CDR1 is LGHNA and CDR2 YNFKEQ. With 3 bases removed from V and 6 bases from J, the gap between germline ends came to 15 bases. CDR3 sequence (DNA): TGTGCCAGCAGCCAGTCTCCGCAGGGATTTAATTCACCCCTCCACTTT. Translating it yields CASSQSPQGFNSPLHF.

The rearrangement uses TRBV27 and TRBJ1-2; TRBD1 is a possible D gene (5 bases). V dropped 6 bases and J dropped 4 bases, with 21 bases sitting between them. The germline CDR1 and CDR2 sequences are MNHEY and SMNVEV (reference sequence). The CDR3 spans 16 residues. CDR3 region: CASSPSTSGYVYGYTF. The CDR3 nucleotides are TGTGCCAGCAGCCCGTCTACGTCAGGGTACGTCTATGGCTACACCTTC.

The chain couples TRBV9 to TRBJ1-6, with a weak D call TRBD1 (6 bases). CDR3 length: 16 amino acids. CDR1 is SGDLS and CDR2 is YYNGEE in the germline V gene. V gave up 5 bases and J gave up 0 bases, with 12 bases separating them. The CDR3 coding sequence is TGTGCCAGCAGTGACAGGTCGAGCTCCTATAATTCACCCCTCCACTTT. Translated: CASSDRSSSYNSPLHF.

V gene TRBV11-1 combines with J gene TRBJ2-1; 7 positions match TRBD1. Germline CDR1 SGHAT, CDR2 FQDESV (reference sequence). V lost 4 bases and J lost 6; bases outside the gene matches: 9. The CDR3 sequence is 15 residues long. DNA for the CDR3: TGTGCCAGCAGCTCCGTCCCGGGACAGCTCAATGAGCAGTTCTTC. It encodes CASSSVPGQLNEQFF.

The CDR3 DNA reads TGTGCCAGCAGCCGAGGCACTGAAGCTTTCTTT. It translates to CASSRGTEAFF. The V call is TRBV6-1, the J call TRBJ1-1; D is ambiguous. The CDR3 sequence is 11 residues long. The V gene lost 6 bases and the J gene lost 4 bases, with 6 bases spanning the gap. Germline V gives CDR1 MNHNS, CDR2 SASEGT.

The chain joins TRBV5-1 to TRBJ1-5, with D possibly matching TRBD1 (5 bases). Trimming shortened V by 6 bases and J by 6 bases, and 19 bases separated the two germline ends. CDR3 length equals 15 residues. The germline V gene has CDR1 SGHRS and CDR2 YFSETQ. The CDR3 sequence is CASKESLGVGQPQHF. For the CDR3, the DNA is TGCGCCAGCAAAGAGTCTTTAGGGGTTGGTCAGCCCCAGCATTTT.

The V call is TRBV7-9, the J call TRBJ1-2; D call uncertain. Trimming pared 1 base from V and 8 bases from J, leaving 8 bases between. CDR1 is SEHNR and CDR2 is FQNEAQ in the germline V gene (reference sequence). The CDR3 sequence is 12 residues long. The CDR3 DNA sequence: TGTGCCAGCAGCTTAGAGCGATGGGGCTACACCTTC. It is translated as CASSLERWGYTF.

The CDR3 sequence is CASSQGLDNEQFF. CDR3 nucleotides: TGCGCCAGCAGCCAAGGGCTCGACAATGAGCAGTTCTTC. The V and J genes are TRBV4-1 and TRBJ2-1; unclear D gene. Germline V lookup: CDR1 MGHRA, CDR2 YSYEKL. Trimming pared 1 base from V and 5 bases from J, leaving 6 bases between. CDR3 length: 13 residues.

The V gene is TRBV11-3, the J gene TRBJ1-3; TRBD1 is a possible D gene (6 bases). Trimming took off 2 bases at V and 2 bases at J, with 10 bases between the two ends. CDR1 and CDR2 from the germline V gene are SGHNT and YENEEA. The CDR3 length is 15 residues. CDR3 nucleotide sequence: TGTGCCAGCAGCTTACTGACAGGCCCTGGAAACACCATATATTTT. Translation: CASSLLTGPGNTIYF.

J is TRBJ1-2 and V is TRBV7-2, with D possibly matching TRBD1 (5 bases). There are 12 residues in the CDR3. Germline values: CDR1 SGHTA, CDR2 FQGNSA. V dropped 3 bases and J dropped 3 bases, with 5 bases sitting between them. In nucleotides, the CDR3 is TGTGCCAGCAGCTTGACAGACTATGGCTACACCTTC. It translates to CASSLTDYGYTF.

The chain uses TRBV30 and TRBJ2-7; a possible D gene is TRBD2 (5 bases). Germline V gene sequence: CDR1 GTSNPN, CDR2 SVGIG (reference sequence). This CDR3 has 16 amino acids. Trimming took off 1 base at V and 2 bases at J, with 18 bases between the two ends. In DNA form, the CDR3 reads TGTGCCTGGAGTGACGGGAAAGAGGGCCGCCCCTACGAGCAGTACTTC. Protein sequence: CAWSDGKEGRPYEQYF.

The table lists this clone with a count of one. The CDR3: CATSRYSTEAFF. The CDR3, as DNA: TGTGCCACCAGCAGGTACTCTACTGAAGCTTTCTTT. The chain uses TRBV15 and TRBJ1-1; D gene unclear. The V end lost 3 bases, the J end lost 5 bases, and 7 bases lay between the germline ends. This CDR3 contains 12 residues. Germline loops: CDR1 LNHNV, CDR2 YYDKDF (reference sequence).

In its sample, this clone was seen once. CDR3 region: CASSPPDRVIADTQYF. In nucleotides, the CDR3 is TGTGCCAGCAGTCCCCCGGACAGGGTGATTGCAGATACGCAGTATTTT. This rearrangement joins TRBV5-6 to TRBJ2-3, with 8 bases identical to TRBD1. Germline V gives CDR1 SGHDT, CDR2 YYEEEE. V lost 5 bases, J lost 4 bases, and 12 bases stayed unmatched. The CDR3 has 16 residues.